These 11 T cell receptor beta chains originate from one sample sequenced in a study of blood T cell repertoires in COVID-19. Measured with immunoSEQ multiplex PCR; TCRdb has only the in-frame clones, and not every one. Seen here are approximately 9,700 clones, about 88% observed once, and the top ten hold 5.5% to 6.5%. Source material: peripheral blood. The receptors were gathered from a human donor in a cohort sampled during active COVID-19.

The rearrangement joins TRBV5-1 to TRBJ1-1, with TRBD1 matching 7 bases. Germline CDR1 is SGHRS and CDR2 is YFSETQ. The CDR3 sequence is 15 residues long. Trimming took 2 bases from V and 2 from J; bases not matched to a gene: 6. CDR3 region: CASSFGTASNTEAFF. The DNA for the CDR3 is TGCGCCAGCAGCTTCGGGACAGCCAGTAACACTGAAGCTTTCTTT.

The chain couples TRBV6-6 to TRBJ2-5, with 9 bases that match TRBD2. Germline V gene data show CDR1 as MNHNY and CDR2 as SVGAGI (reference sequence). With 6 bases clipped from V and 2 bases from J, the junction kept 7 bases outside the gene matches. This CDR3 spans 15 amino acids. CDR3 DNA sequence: TGTGCCAGCAGCCCGACTAGCGGTGAACAAGAGACCCAGTACTTC. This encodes CASSPTSGEQETQYF.

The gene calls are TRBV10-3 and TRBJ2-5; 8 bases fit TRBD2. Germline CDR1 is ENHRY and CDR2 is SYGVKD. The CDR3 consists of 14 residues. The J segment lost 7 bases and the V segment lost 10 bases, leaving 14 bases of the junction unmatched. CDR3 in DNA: TGTGCCAGCTCGACGGGGGGGGCTAGCGGGACCCAGTACTTC. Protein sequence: CASSTGGASGTQYF.

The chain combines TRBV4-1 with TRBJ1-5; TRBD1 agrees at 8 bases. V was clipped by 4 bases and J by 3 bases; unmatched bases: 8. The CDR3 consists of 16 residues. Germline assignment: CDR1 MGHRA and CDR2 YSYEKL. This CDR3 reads CASSLLQGGPNQPQHF. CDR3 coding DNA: TGCGCCAGCAGCCTACTACAGGGGGGGCCCAATCAGCCCCAGCATTTT.

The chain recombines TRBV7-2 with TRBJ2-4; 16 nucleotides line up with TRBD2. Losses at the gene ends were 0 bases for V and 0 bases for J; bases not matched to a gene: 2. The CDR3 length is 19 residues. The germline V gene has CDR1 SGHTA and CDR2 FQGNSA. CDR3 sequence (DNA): TGTGCCAGCAGCTTAGCGGGACTAGCGGGGGGGCTAGCCAAAAACATTCAGTACTTC. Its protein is CASSLAGLAGGLAKNIQYF.

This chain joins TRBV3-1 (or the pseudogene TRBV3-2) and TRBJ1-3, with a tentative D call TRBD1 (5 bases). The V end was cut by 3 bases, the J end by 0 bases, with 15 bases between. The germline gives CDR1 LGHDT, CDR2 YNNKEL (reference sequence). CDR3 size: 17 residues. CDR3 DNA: TGTGCCAGCAGCCAGATGCTCGGGGGAATCTCTGGAAACACCATATATTTT. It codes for CASSQMLGGISGNTIYF.

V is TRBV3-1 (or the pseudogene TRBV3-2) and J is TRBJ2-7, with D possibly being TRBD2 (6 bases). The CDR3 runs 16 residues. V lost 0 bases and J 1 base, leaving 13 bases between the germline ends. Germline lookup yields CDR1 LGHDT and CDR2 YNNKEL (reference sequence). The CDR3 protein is CASSQDGGRWSYEQYF. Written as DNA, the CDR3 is TGTGCCAGCAGCCAAGATGGAGGGCGTTGGTCCTACGAGCAGTACTTC.

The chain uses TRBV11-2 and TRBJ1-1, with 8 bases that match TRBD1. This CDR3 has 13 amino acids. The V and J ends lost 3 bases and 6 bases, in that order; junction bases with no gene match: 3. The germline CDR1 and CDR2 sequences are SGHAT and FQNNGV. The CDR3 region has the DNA TGTGCCAGCAGCTTCGCAGGGGGCGCTGAAGCTTTCTTT. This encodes CASSFAGGAEAFF.

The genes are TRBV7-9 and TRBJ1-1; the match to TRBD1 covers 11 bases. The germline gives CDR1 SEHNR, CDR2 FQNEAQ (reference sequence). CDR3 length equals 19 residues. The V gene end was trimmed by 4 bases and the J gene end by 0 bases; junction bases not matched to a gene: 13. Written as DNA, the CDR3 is TGTGCCAGCAGCTCTACATGGACAGGGGGCAAGGGGATGAACACTGAAGCTTTCTTT. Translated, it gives CASSSTWTGGKGMNTEAFF.

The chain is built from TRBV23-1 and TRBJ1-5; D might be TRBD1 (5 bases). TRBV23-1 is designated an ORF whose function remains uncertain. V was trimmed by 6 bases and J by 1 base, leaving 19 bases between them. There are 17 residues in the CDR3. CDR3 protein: CASSRPPGGGSNQPQHF. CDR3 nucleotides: TGCGCCAGCAGCCGTCCCCCGGGGGGAGGGAGCAATCAGCCCCAGCATTTT.

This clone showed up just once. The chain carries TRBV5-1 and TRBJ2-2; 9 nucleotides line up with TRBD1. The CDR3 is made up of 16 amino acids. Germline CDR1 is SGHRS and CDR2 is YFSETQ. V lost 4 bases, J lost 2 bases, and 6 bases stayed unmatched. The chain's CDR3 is CASSVWTGVNTGELFF. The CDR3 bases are TGCGCCAGCAGCGTTTGGACAGGGGTAAACACCGGGGAGCTGTTTTTT. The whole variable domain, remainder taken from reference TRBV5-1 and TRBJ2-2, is KAGVTQTPRYLIKTRGQQVTLSCSPISGHRSVSWYQQTPGQGLQFLFEYFSETQRNKGNFPGRFSGRQFSNSRSEMNVSTLELGDSALYLCASSVWTGVNTGELFFGEGSRLTVL.